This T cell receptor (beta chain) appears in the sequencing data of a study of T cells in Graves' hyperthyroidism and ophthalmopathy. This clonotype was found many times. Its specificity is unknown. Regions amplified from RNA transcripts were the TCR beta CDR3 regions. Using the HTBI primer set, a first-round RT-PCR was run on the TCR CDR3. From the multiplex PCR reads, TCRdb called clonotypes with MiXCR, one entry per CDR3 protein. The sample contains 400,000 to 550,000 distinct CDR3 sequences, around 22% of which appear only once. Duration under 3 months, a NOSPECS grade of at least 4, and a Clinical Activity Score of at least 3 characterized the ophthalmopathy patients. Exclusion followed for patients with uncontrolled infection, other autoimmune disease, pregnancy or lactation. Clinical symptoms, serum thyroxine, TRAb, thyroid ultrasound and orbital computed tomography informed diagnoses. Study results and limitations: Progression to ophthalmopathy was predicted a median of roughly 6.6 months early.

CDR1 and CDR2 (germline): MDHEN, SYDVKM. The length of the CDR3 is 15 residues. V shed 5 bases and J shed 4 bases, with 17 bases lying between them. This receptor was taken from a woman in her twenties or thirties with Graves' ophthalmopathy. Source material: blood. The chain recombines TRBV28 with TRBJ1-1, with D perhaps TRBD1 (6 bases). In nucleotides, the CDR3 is TGTGCCAGCAGTCCCCCGGACAGTGCCGCCACTGAAGCTTTCTTT. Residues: CASSPPDSAATEAFF.